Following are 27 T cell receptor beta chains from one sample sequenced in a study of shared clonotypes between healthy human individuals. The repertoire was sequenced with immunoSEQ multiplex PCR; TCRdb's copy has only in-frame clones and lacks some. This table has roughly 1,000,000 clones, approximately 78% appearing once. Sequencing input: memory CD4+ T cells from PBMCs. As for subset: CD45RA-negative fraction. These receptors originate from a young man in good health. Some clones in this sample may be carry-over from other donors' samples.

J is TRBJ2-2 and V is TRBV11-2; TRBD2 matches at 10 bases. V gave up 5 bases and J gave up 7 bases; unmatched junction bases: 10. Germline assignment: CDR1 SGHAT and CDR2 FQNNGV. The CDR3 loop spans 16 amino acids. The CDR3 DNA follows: TGTGCCAGCAGCAGGCCTAGCGGGAGAGGGGGCGGGGAGCTGTTTTTT. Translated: CASSRPSGRGGGELFF.

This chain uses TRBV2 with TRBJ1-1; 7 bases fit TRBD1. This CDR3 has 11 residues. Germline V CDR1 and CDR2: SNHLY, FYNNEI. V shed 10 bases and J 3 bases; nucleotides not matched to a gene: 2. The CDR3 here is CANDRDTEAFF. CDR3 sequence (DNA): TGTGCCAACGACAGGGACACTGAAGCTTTCTTT.

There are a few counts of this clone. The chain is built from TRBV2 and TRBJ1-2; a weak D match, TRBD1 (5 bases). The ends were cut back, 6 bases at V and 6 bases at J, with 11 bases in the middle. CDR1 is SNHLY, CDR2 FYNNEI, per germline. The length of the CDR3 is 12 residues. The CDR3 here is CASRGQVDGYTF. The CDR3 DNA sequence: TGTGCCAGCAGGGGGCAGGTTGATGGCTACACCTTC.

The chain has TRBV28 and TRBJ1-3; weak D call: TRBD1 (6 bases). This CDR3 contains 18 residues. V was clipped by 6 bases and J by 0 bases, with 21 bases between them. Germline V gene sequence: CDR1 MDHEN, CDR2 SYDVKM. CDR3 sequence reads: CASRVQGDTHVSGNTIYF. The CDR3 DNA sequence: TGTGCCAGCAGAGTACAGGGCGATACCCACGTCTCTGGAAACACCATATATTTT.

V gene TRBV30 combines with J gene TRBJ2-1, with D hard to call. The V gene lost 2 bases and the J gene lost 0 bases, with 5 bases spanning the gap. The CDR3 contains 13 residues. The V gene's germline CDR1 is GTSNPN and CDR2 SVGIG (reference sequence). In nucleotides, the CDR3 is TGTGCCTGGAGTCGTGGCTCCTACAATGAGCAGTTCTTC. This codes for CAWSRGSYNEQFF.

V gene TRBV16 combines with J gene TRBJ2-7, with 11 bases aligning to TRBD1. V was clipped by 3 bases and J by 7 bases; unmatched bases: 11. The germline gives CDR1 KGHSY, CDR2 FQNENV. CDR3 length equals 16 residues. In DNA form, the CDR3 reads TGTGCCAGCAGCCATCAATCTGGACAGGGGGCGTGGGAGCAGTACTTC. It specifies CASSHQSGQGAWEQYF.

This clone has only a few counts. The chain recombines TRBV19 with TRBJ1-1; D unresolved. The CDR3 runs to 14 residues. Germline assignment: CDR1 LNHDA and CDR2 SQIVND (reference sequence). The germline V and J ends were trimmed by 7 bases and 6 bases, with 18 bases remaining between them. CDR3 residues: CASIRSLQGAEAFF. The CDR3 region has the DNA TGTGCCAGTATTAGGAGCCTCCAAGGCGCTGAAGCTTTCTTT.

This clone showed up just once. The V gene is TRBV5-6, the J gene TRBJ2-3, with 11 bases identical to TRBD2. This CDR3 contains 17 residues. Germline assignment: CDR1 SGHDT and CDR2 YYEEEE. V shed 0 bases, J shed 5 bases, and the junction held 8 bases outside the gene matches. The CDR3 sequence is CASSLAYGTSGGDTQYF. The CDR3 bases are TGTGCCAGCAGCTTGGCCTACGGGACTAGCGGCGGAGATACGCAGTATTTT.

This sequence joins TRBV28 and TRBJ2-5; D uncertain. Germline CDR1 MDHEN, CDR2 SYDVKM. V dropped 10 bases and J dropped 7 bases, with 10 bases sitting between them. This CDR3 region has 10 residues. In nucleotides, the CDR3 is TGTGCCACCTCTCTGGGGACCCAGTACTTC. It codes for CATSLGTQYF.

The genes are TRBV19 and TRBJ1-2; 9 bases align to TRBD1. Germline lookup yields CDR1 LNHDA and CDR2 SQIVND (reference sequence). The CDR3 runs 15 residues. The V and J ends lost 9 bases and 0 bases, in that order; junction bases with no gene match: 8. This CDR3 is CASRKDRGSNYGYTF. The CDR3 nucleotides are TGTGCCAGCAGAAAGGACAGGGGATCTAACTATGGCTACACCTTC.

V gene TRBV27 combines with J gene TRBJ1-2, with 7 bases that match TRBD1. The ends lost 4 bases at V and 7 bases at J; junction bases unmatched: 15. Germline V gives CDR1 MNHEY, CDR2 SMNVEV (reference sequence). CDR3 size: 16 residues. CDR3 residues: CASSSHAERGPVGYTF. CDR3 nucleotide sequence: TGTGCCAGCAGTTCCCACGCGGAGAGGGGGCCAGTTGGCTACACCTTC.

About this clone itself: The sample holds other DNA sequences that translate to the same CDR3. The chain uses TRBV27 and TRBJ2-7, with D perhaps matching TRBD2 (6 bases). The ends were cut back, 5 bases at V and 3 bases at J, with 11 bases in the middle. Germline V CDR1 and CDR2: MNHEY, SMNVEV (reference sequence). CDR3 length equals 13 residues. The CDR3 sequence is CASSPGDSYEQYF. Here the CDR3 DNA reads TGTGCCAGCAGTCCGGGAGACAGCTACGAGCAGTACTTC.

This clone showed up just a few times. The chain's CDR3 is CASSGTGLTDTQYF. Written as DNA, the CDR3 is TGTGCCAGCAGTGGGACAGGGCTCACAGATACGCAGTATTTT. The rearrangement links TRBV2 to TRBJ2-3; TRBD1 matches at 8 bases. Germline assignment: CDR1 SNHLY and CDR2 FYNNEI. The CDR3 contains 14 residues. Trimming took 4 bases from V and 2 from J; bases not matched to a gene: 2.

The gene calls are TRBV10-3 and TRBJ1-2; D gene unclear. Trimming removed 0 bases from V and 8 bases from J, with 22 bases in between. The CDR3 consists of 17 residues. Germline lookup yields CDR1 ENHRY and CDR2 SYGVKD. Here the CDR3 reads CAISESIVVGSNGGYTF. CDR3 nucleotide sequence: TGTGCCATCAGTGAGTCCATCGTTGTTGGTAGCAATGGGGGCTACACCTTC.

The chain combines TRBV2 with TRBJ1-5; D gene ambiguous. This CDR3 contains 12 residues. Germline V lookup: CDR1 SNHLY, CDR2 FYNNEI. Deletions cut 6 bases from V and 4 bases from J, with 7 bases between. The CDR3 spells CASRAPNQPQHF. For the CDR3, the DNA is TGTGCCAGCAGGGCCCCTAATCAGCCCCAGCATTTT.

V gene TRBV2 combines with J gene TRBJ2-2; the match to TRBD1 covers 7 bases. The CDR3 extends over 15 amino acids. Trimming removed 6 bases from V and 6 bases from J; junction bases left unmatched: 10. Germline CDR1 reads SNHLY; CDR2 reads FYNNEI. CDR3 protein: CASSQSQTGPGELFF. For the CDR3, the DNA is TGTGCCAGCAGCCAATCTCAGACAGGGCCCGGGGAGCTGTTTTTT.

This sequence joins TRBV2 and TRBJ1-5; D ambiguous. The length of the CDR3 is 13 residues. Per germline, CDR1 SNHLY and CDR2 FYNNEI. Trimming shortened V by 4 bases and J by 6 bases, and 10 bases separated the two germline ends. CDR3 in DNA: TGTGCCAGCAGTGGCAGGAGAGGTCAGCCCCAGCATTTT. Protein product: CASSGRRGQPQHF.

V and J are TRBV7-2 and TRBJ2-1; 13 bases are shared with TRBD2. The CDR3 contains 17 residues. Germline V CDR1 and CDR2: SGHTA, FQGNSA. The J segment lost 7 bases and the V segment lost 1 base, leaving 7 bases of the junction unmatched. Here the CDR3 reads CASSLGTSGSGPNEQFF. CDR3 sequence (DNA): TGTGCCAGCAGCTTAGGGACTAGCGGGAGCGGCCCTAATGAGCAGTTCTTC.

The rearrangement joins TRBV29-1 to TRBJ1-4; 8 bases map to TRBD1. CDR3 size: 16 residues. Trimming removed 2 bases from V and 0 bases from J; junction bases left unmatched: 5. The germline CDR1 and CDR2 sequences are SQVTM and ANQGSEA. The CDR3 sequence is CSVESRGLTTNEKLFF. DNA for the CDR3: TGCAGCGTTGAATCCAGGGGGCTTACAACTAATGAAAAACTGTTTTTT.

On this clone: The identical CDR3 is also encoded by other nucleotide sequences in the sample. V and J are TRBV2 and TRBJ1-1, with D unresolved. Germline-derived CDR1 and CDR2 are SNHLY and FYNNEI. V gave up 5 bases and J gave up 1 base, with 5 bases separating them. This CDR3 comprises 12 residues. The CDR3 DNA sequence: TGTGCCAGCAGTCTGGGGAACACTGAAGCTTTCTTT. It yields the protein CASSLGNTEAFF.

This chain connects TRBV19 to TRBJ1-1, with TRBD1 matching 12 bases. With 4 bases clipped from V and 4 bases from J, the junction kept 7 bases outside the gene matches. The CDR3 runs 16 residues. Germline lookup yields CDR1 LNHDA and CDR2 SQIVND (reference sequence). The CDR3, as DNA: TGTGCCAGTAGTACGGGACAGGGGGCGATCGGCACTGAAGCTTTCTTT. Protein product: CASSTGQGAIGTEAFF.

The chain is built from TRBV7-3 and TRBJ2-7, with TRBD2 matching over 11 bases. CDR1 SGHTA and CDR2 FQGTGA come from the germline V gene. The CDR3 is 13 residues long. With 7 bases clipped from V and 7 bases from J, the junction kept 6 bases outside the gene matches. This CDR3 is CASTTSGSNEQYF. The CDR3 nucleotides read TGTGCCAGCACCACTAGCGGGAGTAATGAGCAGTACTTC.

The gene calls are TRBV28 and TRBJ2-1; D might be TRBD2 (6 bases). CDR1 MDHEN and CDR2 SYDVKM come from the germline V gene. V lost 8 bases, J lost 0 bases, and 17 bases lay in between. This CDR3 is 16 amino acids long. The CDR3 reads CASRIGGPSSYNEQFF. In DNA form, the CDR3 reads TGTGCCAGCCGCATAGGAGGGCCGAGCTCCTACAATGAGCAGTTCTTC.

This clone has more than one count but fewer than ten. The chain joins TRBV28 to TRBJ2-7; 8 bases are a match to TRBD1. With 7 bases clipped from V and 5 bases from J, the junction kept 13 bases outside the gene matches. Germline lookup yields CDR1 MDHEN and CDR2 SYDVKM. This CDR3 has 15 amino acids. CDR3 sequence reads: CASNDRGLSGDEQYF. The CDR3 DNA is TGTGCCAGCAACGACAGGGGCCTATCTGGGGACGAGCAGTACTTC. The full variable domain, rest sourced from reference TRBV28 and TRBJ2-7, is DVKVTQSSRYLVKRTGEKVFLECVQDMDHENMFWYRQDPGLGLRLIYFSYDVKMKEKGDIPEGYSVSREKKERFSLILESASTNQTSMYLCASNDRGLSGDEQYFGPGTRLTVT.

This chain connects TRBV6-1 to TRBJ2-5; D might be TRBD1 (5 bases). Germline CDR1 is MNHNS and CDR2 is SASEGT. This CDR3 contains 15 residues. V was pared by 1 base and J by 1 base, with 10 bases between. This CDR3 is CASSEVQGFQETQYF. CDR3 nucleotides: TGTGCCAGCAGTGAAGTTCAGGGCTTCCAAGAGACCCAGTACTTC.

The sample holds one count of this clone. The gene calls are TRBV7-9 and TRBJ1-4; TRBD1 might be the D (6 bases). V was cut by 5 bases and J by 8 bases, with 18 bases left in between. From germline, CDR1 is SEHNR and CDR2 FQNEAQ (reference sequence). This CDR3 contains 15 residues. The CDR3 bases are TGTGCCAGCAGCCTGTGGGGGGCCAGGGAGGAAAAACTGTTTTTT. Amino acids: CASSLWGAREEKLFF.

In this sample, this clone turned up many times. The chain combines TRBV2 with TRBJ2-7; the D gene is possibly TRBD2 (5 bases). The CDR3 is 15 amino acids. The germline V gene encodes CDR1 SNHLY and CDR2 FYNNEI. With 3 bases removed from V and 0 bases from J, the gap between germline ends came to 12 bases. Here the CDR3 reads CASSDSAANSYEQYF. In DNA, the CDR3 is TGTGCCAGCAGTGACTCAGCGGCGAACTCCTACGAGCAGTACTTC.